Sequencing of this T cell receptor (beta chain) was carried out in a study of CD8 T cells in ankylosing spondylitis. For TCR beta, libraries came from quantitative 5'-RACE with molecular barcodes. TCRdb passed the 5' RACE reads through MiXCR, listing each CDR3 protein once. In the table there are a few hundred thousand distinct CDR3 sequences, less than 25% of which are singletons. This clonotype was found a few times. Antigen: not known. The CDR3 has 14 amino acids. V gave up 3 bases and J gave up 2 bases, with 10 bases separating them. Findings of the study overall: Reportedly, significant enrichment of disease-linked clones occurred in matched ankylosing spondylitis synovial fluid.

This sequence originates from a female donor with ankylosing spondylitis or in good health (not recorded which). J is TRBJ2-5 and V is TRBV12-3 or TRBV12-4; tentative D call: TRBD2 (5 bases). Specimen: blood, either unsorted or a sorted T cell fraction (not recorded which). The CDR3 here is CASSFGPGQETQYF. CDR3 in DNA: TGTGCCAGCAGTTTTGGACCGGGACAAGAGACCCAGTACTTC.